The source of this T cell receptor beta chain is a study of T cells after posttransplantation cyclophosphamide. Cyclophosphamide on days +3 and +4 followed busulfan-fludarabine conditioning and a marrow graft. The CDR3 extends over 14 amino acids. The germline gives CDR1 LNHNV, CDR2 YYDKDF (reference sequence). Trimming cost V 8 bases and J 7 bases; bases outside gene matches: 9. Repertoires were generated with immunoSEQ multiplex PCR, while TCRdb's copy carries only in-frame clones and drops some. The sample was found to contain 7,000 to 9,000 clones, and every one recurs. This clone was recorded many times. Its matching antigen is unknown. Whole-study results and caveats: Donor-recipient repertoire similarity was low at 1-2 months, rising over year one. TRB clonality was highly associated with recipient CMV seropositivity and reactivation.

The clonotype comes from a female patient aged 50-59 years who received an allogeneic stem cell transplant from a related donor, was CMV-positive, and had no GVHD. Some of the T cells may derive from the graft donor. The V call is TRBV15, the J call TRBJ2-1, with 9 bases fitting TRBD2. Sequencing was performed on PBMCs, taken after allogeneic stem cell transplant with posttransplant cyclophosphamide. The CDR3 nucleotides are TGTGCCACCCTCTCGCGGGAGGGCCAAAATGAGCAGTTCTTC. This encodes CATLSREGQNEQFF.